These 28 T cell receptor beta chains came from one sample sequenced in a study of blood T cells in healthy people across ages. The use of a sample-barcoded 5' primer and a J-beta primer mix characterized a second PCR of roughly 6 to 12 cycles. TCRdb redid the calling of the 5' RACE reads with MiXCR, one entry per CDR3 protein. The table lists around 800,000 distinct CDR3 sequences, 53% of them singletons. The sequenced material came from blood. These receptors came from a man older than 75 in good health.

J is TRBJ2-5 and V is TRBV24-1, with TRBD2 matching 8 bases. With 3 bases clipped from V and 4 bases from J, the junction kept 6 bases outside the gene matches. Germline-derived CDR1 and CDR2 are KGHDR and SFDVKD. The CDR3 totals 15 residues. The CDR3 reads CATSDVRGGAETQYF. For the CDR3, the DNA is TGTGCCACCAGTGATGTTCGGGGGGGAGCAGAGACCCAGTACTTC.

This clonotype was counted once. V and J are TRBV2 and TRBJ1-6; 8 nucleotides align to TRBD1. CDR3 length: 15 amino acids. V was pared by 4 bases and J by 10 bases, with 9 bases of the junction left unmatched. From germline, CDR1 is SNHLY and CDR2 FYNNEI. DNA for the CDR3: TGTGCCAGCAGTGTGGCGGCAGGGGGCACATCACCCCTCCACTTT. It encodes CASSVAAGGTSPLHF.

This clonotype has more than one count but fewer than ten. This chain uses TRBV20-1 with TRBJ2-7, with a possible D match to TRBD1 (6 bases). The V gene lost 5 bases and the J gene lost 9 bases, with 17 bases spanning the gap. Germline CDR1 reads DFQATT; CDR2 reads SNEGSKA (reference sequence). The CDR3 has 12 residues. CDR3 region: CSAEEGVLGQYF. The CDR3 DNA reads TGCAGTGCTGAAGAGGGGGTGCTGGGGCAGTACTTC.

This sequence joins TRBV5-5 and TRBJ2-7; 9 bases are shared with TRBD2. This CDR3 has 17 amino acids. V was clipped by 0 bases and J by 7 bases; unmatched bases: 14. Germline-derived CDR1 and CDR2 are SGHKS and YYEKEE (reference sequence). The CDR3 is CASSLEGASGALREQYF. CDR3 nucleotides: TGTGCCAGCAGCTTGGAGGGGGCTAGCGGGGCTTTAAGAGAGCAGTACTTC.

This clonotype came up a few times. The chain has TRBV7-2 and TRBJ1-2, with D unresolved. V gave up 1 base and J gave up 8 bases, with 17 bases separating them. Germline loops: CDR1 SGHTA, CDR2 FQGNSA. The CDR3 is 15 amino acids. CDR3: CASSLDRTGSEGYTF. DNA for the CDR3: TGTGCCAGCAGCTTAGATAGGACCGGGAGCGAAGGCTACACCTTC.

V and J are TRBV28 and TRBJ2-7, with D possibly being TRBD2 (5 bases). The germline CDR1 and CDR2 sequences are MDHEN and SYDVKM. Trimming pared 10 bases from V and 2 bases from J, leaving 18 bases between. The length of the CDR3 is 14 residues. The CDR3 spells CATIRSGSPYEQYF. The CDR3 bases are TGTGCCACCATCCGGTCGGGGAGTCCCTACGAGCAGTACTTC.

V usage is TRBV5-4 and J usage is TRBJ1-6; 7 bases are a match to TRBD1. In germline, CDR1 is SGHNT, CDR2 YYREEE (reference sequence). The CDR3 has 14 residues. V shed 5 bases, J shed 9 bases, and the junction held 8 bases outside the gene matches. The CDR3 spells CASSNIGGGSPLHF. The DNA of the CDR3 is TGTGCCAGCAGTAACATAGGGGGCGGTTCACCCCTCCACTTT. The full variable domain, rest sourced from reference TRBV5-4 and TRBJ1-6, is ETGVTQSPTHLIKTRGQQVTLRCSSQSGHNTVSWYQQALGQGPQFIFQYYREEENGRGNFPPRFSGLQFPNYSSELNVNALELDDSALYLCASSNIGGGSPLHFGNGTRLTVT.

This chain joins TRBV7-2 and TRBJ1-2, with a tentative D call TRBD1 (6 bases). CDR1 SGHTA and CDR2 FQGNSA come from the germline V gene. Between the trimmed V and J ends, which lost 5 bases and 13 bases, there was a span of 23 bases. The CDR3 extends over 14 amino acids. DNA of the CDR3: TGTGCCAGCAGCCAAGGACAGCAAGTTATGTCTGGCACCTTC. Translating it yields CASSQGQQVMSGTF.

The chain links TRBV5-1 to TRBJ2-5, with 7 bases aligning to TRBD1. The closer fit of TRBJ2-7 to the DNA end suggests the J call may be wrong. The length of the CDR3 is 15 residues. Germline-derived CDR1 and CDR2 are SGHRS and YFSETQ. CDR3 DNA sequence: TGCGCCAGCAGCTGGGACGACAGGGACTCCTACGAGCAGTACTTC. This codes for CASSWDDRDSYEQYF.

This chain uses TRBV3-1 with TRBJ1-1; the match to TRBD1 covers 7 bases. Germline lookup yields CDR1 LGHDT and CDR2 YNNKEL (reference sequence). The CDR3 runs to 18 residues. J lost 5 bases, V lost 0 bases, and 15 bases had no gene match. In DNA, the CDR3 is TGTGCCAGCAGCCAAGACCGACCACGGAGGGGGCTAAGTACTGAAGCTTTCTTT. Amino acid sequence: CASSQDRPRRGLSTEAFF. Combining the CDR3 with reference TRBV3-1 and TRBJ1-1 gives the whole variable domain DTAVSQTPKYLVTQMGNDKSIKCEQNLGHDTMYWYKQDSKKFLKIMFSYNNKELIINETVPNRFSPKSPDKAHLNLHINSLELGDSAVYFCASSQDRPRRGLSTEAFFGQGTRLTVV.

The chain carries TRBV5-1 and TRBJ1-2; no clear D. The CDR3 is made up of 15 amino acids. Trimming left V 2 bases short and J 0 bases short, with 11 bases between. Germline assignment: CDR1 SGHRS and CDR2 YFSETQ. The CDR3 reads CASSFAGPPNYGYTF. CDR3 coding DNA: TGCGCCAGCAGCTTTGCCGGACCCCCTAACTATGGCTACACCTTC. Filled out from reference TRBV5-1 and TRBJ1-2, the complete variable domain reads KAGVTQTPRYLIKTRGQQVTLSCSPISGHRSVSWYQQTPGQGLQFLFEYFSETQRNKGNFPGRFSGRQFSNSRSEMNVSTLELGDSALYLCASSFAGPPNYGYTFGSGTRLTVV.

The J gene is TRBJ1-5, the V gene TRBV5-6, with D unclear. CDR1 and CDR2 from the germline V gene are SGHDT and YYEEEE. The CDR3 has 17 amino acids. Trimming shortened V by 3 bases and J by 4 bases, and 20 bases separated the two germline ends. CDR3: CASSSSYPRPVNQPQHF. The CDR3 DNA is TGTGCCAGCAGCTCCTCTTATCCTCGTCCGGTAAATCAGCCCCAGCATTTT.

V gene TRBV3-1 combines with J gene TRBJ2-7; D not resolved. Germline loops: CDR1 LGHDT, CDR2 YNNKEL (reference sequence). The CDR3 has 13 residues. Trimming removed 2 bases at V and 3 bases at J, with 8 bases between. This chain's CDR3 is CASSQLPYYEQYF. The CDR3 coding sequence is TGTGCCAGCAGCCAACTACCATACTACGAGCAGTACTTC.

The sample holds many counts of this clonotype. This chain uses TRBV5-6 with TRBJ2-7; D uncertain. The germline CDR1 and CDR2 sequences are SGHDT and YYEEEE. Deletions cut 1 base from V and 1 base from J, with 6 bases between. This CDR3 region has 13 residues. The CDR3 here is CASSLPDSYEQYF. CDR3 bases: TGTGCCAGCAGCTTGCCGGATTCCTACGAGCAGTACTTC. Full variable domain (missing parts from reference TRBV5-6 and TRBJ2-7): DAGVTQSPTHLIKTRGQQVTLRCSPKSGHDTVSWYQQALGQGPQFIFQYYEEEERQRGNFPDRFSGHQFPNYSSELNVNALLLGDSALYLCASSLPDSYEQYFGPGTRLTVT.

This clonotype was seen a handful of times. The chain couples TRBV7-3 to TRBJ1-2; 7 bases agree with TRBD1. Germline CDR1 reads SGHTA; CDR2 reads FQGTGA. The length of the CDR3 is 12 residues. V lost 5 bases, J lost 8 bases, and 5 bases stayed unmatched. The CDR3 reads CASSPRQGGYTF. The CDR3 coding sequence is TGTGCCAGCAGCCCAAGACAGGGCGGCTACACCTTC. Full variable domain (outside the CDR3, taken from reference TRBV7-3 and TRBJ1-2): GAGVSQTPSNKVTEKGKYVELRCDPISGHTALYWYRQSLGQGPEFLIYFQGTGAADDSGLPNDRFFAVRPEGSVSTLKIQRTERGDSAVYLCASSPRQGGYTFGSGTRLTVV.

This clonotype was detected a few times. V usage is TRBV6-5 and J usage is TRBJ2-3; D perhaps matches TRBD2 (6 bases). Trimming cost V 6 bases and J 2 bases, with 18 bases left between them. Germline V gene lookup returns CDR1 MNHEY and CDR2 SVGAGI. The CDR3 totals 16 residues. For the CDR3, the DNA is TGTGCCAGCAGGGCTCCCCTCGGGGGACTCACAGATACGCAGTATTTT. Translation: CASRAPLGGLTDTQYF.

This chain uses TRBV20-1 with TRBJ2-1, with a weak D call TRBD2 (6 bases). The length of the CDR3 is 15 residues. Germline assignment: CDR1 DFQATT and CDR2 SNEGSKA (reference sequence). Trimming took off 3 bases at V and 0 bases at J, with 12 bases between the two ends. Written as DNA, the CDR3 is TGCAGTGCTAGGGGGGGACCGAGCTCCTACAATGAGCAGTTCTTC. This gives the protein CSARGGPSSYNEQFF.

This chain uses TRBV5-1 with TRBJ2-7; D is perhaps TRBD2 (5 bases). Germline CDR1 and CDR2: SGHRS and YFSETQ. V was pared by 4 bases and J by 3 bases, with 11 bases between. This CDR3 region has 13 residues. The CDR3 loop is CASSREGNYEQYF. The CDR3 nucleotides read TGCGCCAGCAGCCGCGAGGGAAACTACGAGCAGTACTTC.

The V call is TRBV7-3, the J call TRBJ2-3, with 7 nucleotides matching TRBD2. This CDR3 is 17 amino acids long. The germline CDR1 and CDR2 sequences are SGHTA and FQGTGA. Trimming took 4 bases from V and 1 from J; bases not matched to a gene: 11. CDR3 in DNA: TGTGCCAGCAGCTACGGCCCTCCCAGCGGGGGCACAGATACGCAGTATTTT. Its protein product is CASSYGPPSGGTDTQYF.

The CDR3 loop reads CASSSGRSNEQYF. The CDR3 DNA sequence: TGCGCCAGCAGTTCCGGAAGGTCCAATGAGCAGTACTTC. The genes are TRBV10-2 and TRBJ2-5, with unresolved D. Trimming took off 5 bases at V and 11 bases at J, with 18 bases between the two ends. The length of the CDR3 is 13 residues. Germline V gene lookup returns CDR1 WSHSY and CDR2 SAAADI.

The chain uses TRBV7-9 and TRBJ2-3, with 9 positions matching TRBD2. CDR3 length: 13 amino acids. CDR1 is SEHNR, CDR2 FQNEAQ, per germline (reference sequence). Germline trimming cut 8 bases from V and 6 bases from J; bases unmatched to any gene: 6. This CDR3 reads CASSASGTDTQYF. The CDR3 nucleotides read TGTGCCAGCTCCGCTAGCGGGACTGATACGCAGTATTTT. Combining the CDR3 with reference TRBV7-9 and TRBJ2-3 gives the whole variable domain DTGVSQNPRHKITKRGQNVTFRCDPISEHNRLYWYRQTLGQGPEFLTYFQNEAQLEKSRLLSDRFSAERPKGSFSTLEIQRTEQGDSAMYLCASSASGTDTQYFGPGTRLTVL.

The chain couples TRBV6-6 to TRBJ1-2, with 8 bases that match TRBD1. Per the germline V gene, CDR1 is MNHNY and CDR2 is SVGAGI (reference sequence). This CDR3 has 12 residues. V lost 5 bases, J lost 7 bases, and 3 bases stayed unmatched. CDR3 bases: TGTGCCAGCAGTCAGGACAGGGCTGGCTACACCTTC. Translating gives CASSQDRAGYTF.

The V gene is TRBV20-1, the J gene TRBJ2-7; D is possibly TRBD1 (5 bases). The CDR3 totals 14 residues. Germline V gives CDR1 DFQATT, CDR2 SNEGSKA (reference sequence). Trimming pared 0 bases from V and 2 bases from J, leaving 11 bases between. CDR3 sequence (DNA): TGCAGTGCTAGAGATCTAGGCAGGGCCTACGAGCAGTACTTC. This codes for CSARDLGRAYEQYF.

V and J are TRBV2 and TRBJ2-5; tentative D call: TRBD2 (5 bases). Germline V gene sequence: CDR1 SNHLY, CDR2 FYNNEI. Trimming took off 3 bases at V and 5 bases at J, with 10 bases between the two ends. The CDR3 length is 13 residues. CDR3 protein: CASSDEGWETQYF. The CDR3 region has the DNA TGTGCCAGCAGTGACGAGGGATGGGAGACCCAGTACTTC.

The chain joins TRBV20-1 to TRBJ2-1; 9 positions agree with TRBD2. The CDR3 loop spans 15 amino acids. CDR1 is DFQATT, CDR2 SNEGSKA, per germline (reference sequence). After removal of 4 bases from V and 2 bases from J, the junction contained 6 bases not matched to a gene. The CDR3 bases are TGCAGTGCTACGAGCGGGACTAGCACCTACAATGAGCAGTTCTTC. Its translation is CSATSGTSTYNEQFF.

With regard to this clonotype: One end of the junction varies from germline; a read error may be responsible. The V and J genes are TRBV5-1 and TRBJ2-5, with TRBD1 matching 9 bases. The CDR3 runs 17 residues. Germline V lookup: CDR1 SGHRS, CDR2 YFSETQ. The CDR3 protein is CASSPPRTGVVQGTQYF. DNA for the CDR3: TGCGCCAGCAGCCCGCCGAGGACAGGGGTTGTCCAAGGGACCCAGTACTTC.

The genes are TRBV29-1 and TRBJ1-1; D perhaps matches TRBD1 (5 bases). CDR3 length equals 17 residues. Trimming took 1 base from V and 0 from J, leaving 18 bases between them. Per germline, CDR1 SQVTM and CDR2 ANQGSEA. The CDR3 DNA reads TGCAGCGTTGAAGGCCAGTCGGCAGGGCGGGTGAACACTGAAGCTTTCTTT. This gives the protein CSVEGQSAGRVNTEAFF.

The V call is TRBV7-2, the J call TRBJ2-2; D not resolved. The CDR3 covers 15 residues. With 1 base removed from V and 9 bases from J, the gap between germline ends came to 15 bases. Germline assignment: CDR1 SGHTA and CDR2 FQGNSA. The CDR3 DNA reads as TGTGCCAGCAGCTTAGGAAGAAGTACGGACCGGGAGCTGTTTTTT. The encoded protein is CASSLGRSTDRELFF.